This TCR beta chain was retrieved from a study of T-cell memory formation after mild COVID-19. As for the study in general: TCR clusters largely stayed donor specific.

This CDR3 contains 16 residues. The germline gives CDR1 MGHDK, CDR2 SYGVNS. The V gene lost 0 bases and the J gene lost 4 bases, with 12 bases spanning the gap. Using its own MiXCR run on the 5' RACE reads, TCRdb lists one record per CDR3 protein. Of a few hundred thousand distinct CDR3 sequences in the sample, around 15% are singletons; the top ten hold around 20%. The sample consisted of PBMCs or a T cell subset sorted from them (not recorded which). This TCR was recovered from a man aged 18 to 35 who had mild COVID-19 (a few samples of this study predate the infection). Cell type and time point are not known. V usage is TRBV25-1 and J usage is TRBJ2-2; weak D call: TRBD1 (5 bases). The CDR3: CASSEYSRVGTGELFF. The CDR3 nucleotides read TGTGCCAGCAGTGAATATAGCAGGGTCGGCACCGGGGAGCTGTTTTTT.